The text below deals with one T cell receptor beta chain. The antigen remains undetermined. TCRdb analysed the 5' RACE reads with MiXCR anew, one entry per CDR3 protein. The sample has about 550,000 distinct CDR3 sequences, about a fifth seen once. Trimming shortened V by 5 bases and J by 1 base, and 12 bases separated the two germline ends. The length of the CDR3 is 14 residues. This entry comes from a study of identical twins. Regarding the study as a whole: Zero-insertion analyses were open to partial confounding by invariant MAIT and iNKT cells.

The sample also formed part of further work on yellow fever vaccine responses in identical twins.

The clonotype originates from a woman between 18 and 29 years old in good health. Sample: CD4+ T cells sorted from blood. The chain carries TRBV12-3 or TRBV12-4 and TRBJ2-7; perhaps TRBD2 as D (6 bases). The CDR3 loop is CASSVSSESYEQYF. In nucleotides, the CDR3 is TGTGCCAGCAGTGTATCTAGCGAATCCTACGAGCAGTACTTC.